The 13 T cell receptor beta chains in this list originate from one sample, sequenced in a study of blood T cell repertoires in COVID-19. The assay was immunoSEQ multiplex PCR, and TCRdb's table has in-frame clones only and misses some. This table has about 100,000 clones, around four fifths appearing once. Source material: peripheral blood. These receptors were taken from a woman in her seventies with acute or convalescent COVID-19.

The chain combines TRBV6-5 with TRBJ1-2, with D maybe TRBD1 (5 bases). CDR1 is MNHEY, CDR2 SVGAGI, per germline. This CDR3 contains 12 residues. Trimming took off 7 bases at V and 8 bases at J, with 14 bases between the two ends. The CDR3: CASIRVEDGYTF. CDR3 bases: TGTGCCAGCATCAGGGTTGAGGACGGCTACACCTTC.

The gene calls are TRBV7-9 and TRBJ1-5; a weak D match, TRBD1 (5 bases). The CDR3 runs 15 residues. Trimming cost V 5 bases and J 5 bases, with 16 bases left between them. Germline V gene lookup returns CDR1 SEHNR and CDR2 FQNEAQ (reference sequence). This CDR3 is CASSLEEGPDQPQHF. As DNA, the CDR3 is TGTGCCAGCAGCCTGGAGGAGGGGCCGGATCAGCCCCAGCATTTT.

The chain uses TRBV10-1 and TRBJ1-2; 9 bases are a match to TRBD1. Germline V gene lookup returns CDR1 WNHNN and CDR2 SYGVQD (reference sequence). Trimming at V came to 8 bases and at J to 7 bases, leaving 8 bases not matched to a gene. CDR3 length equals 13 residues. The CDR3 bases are TGCGCCAGCTTTCGGGACAGGGTAGGTGGCTACACCTTC. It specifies CASFRDRVGGYTF.

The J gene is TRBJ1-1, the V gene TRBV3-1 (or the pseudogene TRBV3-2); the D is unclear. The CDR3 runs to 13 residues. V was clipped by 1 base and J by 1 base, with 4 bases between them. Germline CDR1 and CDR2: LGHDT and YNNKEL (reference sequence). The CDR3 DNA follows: TGTGCCAGCAGCCAAGGACAGAACACTGAAGCTTTCTTT. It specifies CASSQGQNTEAFF.

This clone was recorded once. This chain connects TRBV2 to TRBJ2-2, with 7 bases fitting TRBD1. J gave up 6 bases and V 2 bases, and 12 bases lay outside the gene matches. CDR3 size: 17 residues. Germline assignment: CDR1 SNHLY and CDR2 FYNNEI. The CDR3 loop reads CASSEWKAGGSAGELFF. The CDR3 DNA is TGTGCCAGCAGTGAATGGAAGGCAGGGGGTTCCGCCGGGGAGCTGTTTTTT.

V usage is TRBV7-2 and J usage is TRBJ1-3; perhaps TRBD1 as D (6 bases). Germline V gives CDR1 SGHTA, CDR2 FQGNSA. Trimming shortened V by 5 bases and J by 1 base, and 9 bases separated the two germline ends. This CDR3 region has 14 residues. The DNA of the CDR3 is TGTGCCAGCAGCCCCGGACAGTCTGGAAACACCATATATTTT. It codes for CASSPGQSGNTIYF. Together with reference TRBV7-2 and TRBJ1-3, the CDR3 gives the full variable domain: GAGVSQSPSNKVTEKGKDVELRCDPISGHTALYWYRQSLGQGLEFLIYFQGNSAPDKSGLPSDRFSAERTGGSVSTLTIQRTQQEDSAVYLCASSPGQSGNTIYFGEGSWLTVV.

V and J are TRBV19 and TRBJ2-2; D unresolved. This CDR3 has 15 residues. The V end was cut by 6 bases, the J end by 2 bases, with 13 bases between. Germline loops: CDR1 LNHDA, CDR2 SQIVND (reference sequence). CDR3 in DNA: TGTGCCAGTAGCCCGACTCCGATAAACACCGGGGAGCTGTTTTTT. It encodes CASSPTPINTGELFF. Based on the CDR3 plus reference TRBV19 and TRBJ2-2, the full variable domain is DGGITQSPKYLFRKEGQNVTLSCEQNLNHDAMYWYRQDPGQGLRLIYYSQIVNDFQKGDIAEGYSVSREKKESFPLTVTSAQKNPTAFYLCASSPTPINTGELFFGEGSRLTVL.

This CDR3 is CASSLTGGDGYTF. In nucleotides, the CDR3 is TGTGCCAGCAGCTTGACAGGGGGCGATGGCTACACCTTC. V is TRBV7-9 and J is TRBJ1-2; 10 positions agree with TRBD1. The junction had 1 base not matched to a gene; V was cut back by 3 bases and J by 6 bases. CDR1 is SEHNR and CDR2 is FQNEAQ in the germline V gene (reference sequence). The CDR3 runs 13 residues.

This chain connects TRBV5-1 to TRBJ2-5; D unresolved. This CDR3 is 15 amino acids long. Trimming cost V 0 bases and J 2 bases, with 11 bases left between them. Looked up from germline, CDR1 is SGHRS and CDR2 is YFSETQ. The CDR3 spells CASSLGQAKQETQYF. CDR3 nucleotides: TGCGCCAGCAGCTTGGGGCAAGCGAAACAAGAGACCCAGTACTTC.

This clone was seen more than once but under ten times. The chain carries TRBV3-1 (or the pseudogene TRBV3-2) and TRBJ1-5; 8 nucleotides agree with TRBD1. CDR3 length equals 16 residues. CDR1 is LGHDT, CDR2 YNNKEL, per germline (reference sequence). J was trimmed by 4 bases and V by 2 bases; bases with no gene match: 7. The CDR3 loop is CASSQSQGAANQPQHF. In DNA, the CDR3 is TGTGCCAGCAGCCAATCCCAGGGGGCTGCTAATCAGCCCCAGCATTTT.

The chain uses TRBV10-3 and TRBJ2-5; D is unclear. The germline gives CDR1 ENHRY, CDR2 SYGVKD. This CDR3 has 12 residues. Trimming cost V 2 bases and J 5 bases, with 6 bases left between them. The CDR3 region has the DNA TGTGCCATCAGTGAGAACGGGGAGACCCAGTACTTC. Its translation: CAISENGETQYF.

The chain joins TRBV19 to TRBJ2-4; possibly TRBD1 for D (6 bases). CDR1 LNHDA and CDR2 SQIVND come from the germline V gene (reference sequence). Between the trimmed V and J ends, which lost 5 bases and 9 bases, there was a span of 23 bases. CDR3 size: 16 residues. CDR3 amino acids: CASSPRLEGERVIQYF. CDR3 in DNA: TGTGCCAGTAGTCCTCGCTTAGAGGGGGAGAGAGTCATTCAGTACTTC.

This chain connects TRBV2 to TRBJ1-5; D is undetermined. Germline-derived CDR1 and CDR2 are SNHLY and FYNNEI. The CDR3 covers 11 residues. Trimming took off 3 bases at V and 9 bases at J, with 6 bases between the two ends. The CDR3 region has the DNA TGTGCCAGCAGTGATCCAGGGCCCCAGCATTTT. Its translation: CASSDPGPQHF.